This TCR beta chain appears in the sequencing data of a study of radiation and T cells in renal cell carcinoma. Study-wide background: Nephrectomy followed 15 Gy stereotactic body radiation by 4 weeks.

Time point given: baseline pretreatment blood. Regarding treatment: 15 Gy SBRT to primary tumor, nephrectomy 4 weeks later. After SBRT, blood was collected at 2 and 4 weeks, plus baseline. The tumor was a clear cell renal cell carcinoma. TCRdb's copy holds only in-frame clones and misses some; the assay was immunoSEQ multiplex PCR. The table includes 150,000 or so clones, approximately 87% detected once. The study's findings and limits: From baseline, blood top tumor clonotypes peaked at 2 weeks post-radiation.

A word on this clone: Antigen: not known.

Germline trimming cut 3 bases from V and 2 bases from J; bases unmatched to any gene: 5. The V gene's germline CDR1 is SGDLS and CDR2 YYNGEE. This CDR3 has 16 amino acids. The rearrangement joins TRBV9 to TRBJ2-3, with 11 bases lining up with TRBD1. The sample in question was blood, obtained from a patient whose treatment included radiotherapy and nephrectomy. The clonotype originates from a woman aged 45-59 years with renal cell carcinoma. The CDR3 region is CASSAGDRGFTDTQYF. Written as DNA, the CDR3 is TGTGCCAGCAGCGCCGGGGACAGGGGGTTCACAGATACGCAGTATTTT. The full variable domain, in which reference TRBV9 and TRBJ2-3 provide the parts outside the CDR3, is DSGVTQTPKHLITATGQRVTLRCSPRSGDLSVYWYQQSLDQGLQFLIQYYNGEERAKGNILERFSAQQFPDLHSELNLSSLELGDSALYFCASSAGDRGFTDTQYFGPGTRLTVL.